These 25 T cell receptor beta chains share one sample of origin, sequenced in a study of cytomegalovirus exposure and HLA in healthy donors. TCRdb keeps only in-frame clones here, not all; method: immunoSEQ multiplex PCR. The data show around 300,000 clones, over 75% seen once. Source material: PBMCs. The receptors here all came from a man under 40 in good health and CMV-seronegative.

This clone occurred once. This chain links TRBV9 with TRBJ2-5; D may be TRBD1 (5 bases). The CDR3 runs to 14 residues. V was trimmed by 6 bases and J by 1 base, leaving 13 bases between them. Per the germline V gene, CDR1 is SGDLS and CDR2 is YYNGEE. CDR3 protein: CASNTQGPQETQYF. The CDR3 DNA reads as TGTGCCAGCAATACTCAGGGTCCCCAAGAGACCCAGTACTTC.

V gene TRBV9 combines with J gene TRBJ1-1; 8 bases map to TRBD1. Germline V CDR1 and CDR2: SGDLS, YYNGEE. V was clipped by 0 bases and J by 10 bases; unmatched bases: 2. The CDR3 is 12 amino acids. CDR3 DNA: TGTGCCAGCAGCGTAGATCAGGGGGCAGCTTTCTTT. Protein sequence: CASSVDQGAAFF.

In its sample, this clone was seen a few times. V usage is TRBV7-9 and J usage is TRBJ2-2, with TRBD2 as a possible D gene (6 bases). V lost 3 bases and J lost 5, with 16 bases in between. The CDR3 consists of 16 residues. Germline loops: CDR1 SEHNR, CDR2 FQNEAQ (reference sequence). CDR3 in DNA: TGTGCCAGCAGCTTTGGGGACGGAGGGGAGACCGGGGAGCTGTTTTTT. Protein sequence: CASSFGDGGETGELFF.

This chain connects TRBV7-2 to TRBJ2-3; 7 bases align to TRBD2. This CDR3 is built from 14 residues. Trimming cost V 4 bases and J 5 bases; bases outside gene matches: 6. The germline CDR1 and CDR2 sequences are SGHTA and FQGNSA. The CDR3 DNA reads as TGTGCCAGCAGCTGGCAGCGGGGCGGAGATACGCAGTATTTT. It translates to CASSWQRGGDTQYF.

The V and J genes are TRBV6-4 and TRBJ2-1; TRBD2 aligns across 9 bases. CDR3 length equals 16 residues. V lost 2 bases, J lost 4 bases, and 6 bases stayed unmatched. Germline V CDR1 and CDR2: MRHNA, SNTAGT. The CDR3 here is CASSDEGGGAYNEQFF. As DNA, the CDR3 is TGTGCCAGCAGTGACGAAGGCGGGGGGGCGTACAATGAGCAGTTCTTC.

The rearrangement uses TRBV4-1 and TRBJ2-5; D is perhaps TRBD1 (5 bases). The CDR3 is made up of 14 amino acids. Germline V gene sequence: CDR1 MGHRA, CDR2 YSYEKL. The V gene lost 3 bases and the J gene lost 2 bases, with 10 bases spanning the gap. The CDR3 DNA is TGCGCCAGCAGCCAGGGGCCCTTACAAGAGACCCAGTACTTC. Its translation: CASSQGPLQETQYF.

The chain uses TRBV9 and TRBJ2-7; 12 bases map to TRBD2. This CDR3 spans 15 amino acids. Germline V gene sequence: CDR1 SGDLS, CDR2 YYNGEE. V lost 3 bases and J lost 3; bases outside the gene matches: 4. The DNA of the CDR3 is TGTGCCAGCAGCGCGACGACTAGCGGGGGCTACGAGCAGTACTTC. Amino acid sequence: CASSATTSGGYEQYF. The full variable domain, its missing parts supplied by reference TRBV9 and TRBJ2-7, is DSGVTQTPKHLITATGQRVTLRCSPRSGDLSVYWYQQSLDQGLQFLIQYYNGEERAKGNILERFSAQQFPDLHSELNLSSLELGDSALYFCASSATTSGGYEQYFGPGTRLTVT.

J is TRBJ2-1 and V is TRBV2; D perhaps matches TRBD2 (6 bases). Germline V lookup: CDR1 SNHLY, CDR2 FYNNEI. Between the trimmed V and J ends, which lost 2 bases and 4 bases, there was a span of 12 bases. CDR3 length: 15 residues. CDR3 sequence (DNA): TGTGCCAGCAGTGAAAGGAGACGGGGGTACAATGAGCAGTTCTTC. This gives the protein CASSERRRGYNEQFF.

This clone has a single count. V and J are TRBV7-9 and TRBJ2-1; TRBD1 is a possible D gene (5 bases). The V gene lost 2 bases and the J gene lost 8 bases, with 10 bases spanning the gap. Germline lookup yields CDR1 SEHNR and CDR2 FQNEAQ (reference sequence). This CDR3 comprises 13 residues. The CDR3 nucleotides are TGTGCCAGCAGCTTATCTATAGGGGATGAGCAGTTCTTC. Translating it yields CASSLSIGDEQFF.

The DNA of the CDR3 is TGTGCCAGCTCACCAGGGGGACAGGGGGTTCGTGAGCAGTTCTTC. Translating gives CASSPGGQGVREQFF. The gene calls are TRBV18 and TRBJ2-1, with 11 positions matching TRBD1. After removal of 2 bases from V and 9 bases from J, the junction contained 6 bases not matched to a gene. The germline gives CDR1 KGHSH, CDR2 LQKENI. The CDR3 totals 15 residues.

This clone has only a few counts. The chain links TRBV16 to TRBJ2-7, with 8 bases lining up with TRBD1. The CDR3 covers 15 residues. Trimming cost V 3 bases and J 3 bases; bases outside gene matches: 7. The germline CDR1 and CDR2 sequences are KGHSY and FQNENV. The CDR3 sequence is CASSHSGTGYYEQYF. The CDR3 nucleotides read TGTGCCAGCAGCCACTCCGGGACAGGTTACTACGAGCAGTACTTC.

The gene calls are TRBV5-6 and TRBJ1-1; D perhaps matches TRBD1 (5 bases). The CDR3 is made up of 17 amino acids. Germline values: CDR1 SGHDT, CDR2 YYEEEE. The V and J ends lost 4 bases and 1 base respectively, with 20 bases between them. DNA for the CDR3: TGTGCCAGCAGCCCTCAGGGTAATAGTGGCTGGAACACTGAAGCTTTCTTT. Its translation is CASSPQGNSGWNTEAFF. Complete variable domain (other parts from reference TRBV5-6 and TRBJ1-1): DAGVTQSPTHLIKTRGQQVTLRCSPKSGHDTVSWYQQALGQGPQFIFQYYEEEERQRGNFPDRFSGHQFPNYSSELNVNALLLGDSALYLCASSPQGNSGWNTEAFFGQGTRLTVV.

This sequence joins TRBV29-1 and TRBJ1-2; D not certain. The CDR3 runs 15 residues. V lost 1 base, J lost 4 bases, and 16 bases lay in between. The germline gives CDR1 SQVTM, CDR2 ANQGSEA. The CDR3 DNA reads TGCAGCGTTGAAGGACCCCAGGCGTTCAGCTATGGCTACACCTTC. It yields the protein CSVEGPQAFSYGYTF. The variable domain in full, with the rest retrieved from reference TRBV29-1 and TRBJ1-2, is SAVISQKPSRDICQRGTSLTIQCQVDSQVTMMFWYRQQPGQSLTLIATANQGSEATYESGFVIDKFPISRPNLTFSTLTVSNMSPEDSSIYLCSVEGPQAFSYGYTFGSGTRLTVV.

This clone showed up just once. The chain couples TRBV10-3 to TRBJ1-4; the D gene is possibly TRBD1 (5 bases). This CDR3 contains 16 residues. Trimming shortened V by 0 bases and J by 3 bases, and 11 bases separated the two germline ends. Germline-derived CDR1 and CDR2 are ENHRY and SYGVKD. This chain's CDR3 is CAISESGGGSNEKLFF. The CDR3 DNA is TGTGCCATCAGTGAGTCTGGCGGGGGTTCTAATGAAAAACTGTTTTTT.

The chain is built from TRBV5-1 and TRBJ2-7, with TRBD1 matching 8 bases. This CDR3 region has 14 residues. Germline values: CDR1 SGHRS, CDR2 YFSETQ. V lost 3 bases to trimming and J lost 3 bases; unmatched junction nucleotides: 5. CDR3 sequence (DNA): TGCGCCAGCAGCTGGGCGACAGGGGACTACGAGCAGTACTTC. This translates into CASSWATGDYEQYF.

V gene TRBV7-2 combines with J gene TRBJ1-2, with TRBD1 as a possible D gene (5 bases). V lost 0 bases, J lost 3 bases, and 8 bases lay in between. The V gene's germline CDR1 is SGHTA and CDR2 FQGNSA. The CDR3 covers 14 residues. The CDR3 DNA reads TGTGCCAGCAGCTTAGCAGGGGTCGACTATGGCTACACCTTC. This encodes CASSLAGVDYGYTF. Drawing the rest from reference TRBV7-2 and TRBJ1-2, the complete variable domain is GAGVSQSPSNKVTEKGKDVELRCDPISGHTALYWYRQSLGQGLEFLIYFQGNSAPDKSGLPSDRFSAERTGGSVSTLTIQRTQQEDSAVYLCASSLAGVDYGYTFGSGTRLTVV.

This chain joins TRBV6-1 and TRBJ2-7; D may be TRBD1 (5 bases). V dropped 3 bases and J dropped 2 bases, with 14 bases sitting between them. Germline CDR1 MNHNS, CDR2 SASEGT. The CDR3 spans 15 residues. The CDR3 DNA reads as TGTGCCAGCAGTGATCCGTCAGGGTTCGCCTACGAGCAGTACTTC. Protein product: CASSDPSGFAYEQYF.

This chain uses TRBV7-7 with TRBJ2-3; 11 bases fit TRBD2. The CDR3 is 15 amino acids. V trimming: 5 bases; J trimming: 2 bases; junction bases outside the gene matches: 3. CDR1 and CDR2 from the germline V gene are SSHAT and FNYEAQ (reference sequence). CDR3 protein: CASSISGGATDTQYF. The CDR3, as DNA: TGTGCCAGCAGCATTAGCGGGGGGGCCACAGATACGCAGTATTTT.

The rearrangement uses TRBV9 and TRBJ1-1; TRBD1 might be the D (5 bases). The CDR3 has 16 residues. The germline V gene has CDR1 SGDLS and CDR2 YYNGEE. Trimming took 2 bases from V and 8 from J, leaving 22 bases between them. The CDR3 bases are TGTGCCAGCAGCGTTCGGGGGGTAGGAGAGGCAGGAGAAGCTTTCTTT. It yields the protein CASSVRGVGEAGEAFF. Drawing the rest from reference TRBV9 and TRBJ1-1, the complete variable domain is DSGVTQTPKHLITATGQRVTLRCSPRSGDLSVYWYQQSLDQGLQFLIQYYNGEERAKGNILERFSAQQFPDLHSELNLSSLELGDSALYFCASSVRGVGEAGEAFFGQGTRLTVV.

This clone was counted ten times or more. The chain carries TRBV29-1 and TRBJ2-5; 10 nucleotides match TRBD2. CDR1 and CDR2 from the germline V gene are SQVTM and ANQGSEA. The CDR3 length is 13 residues. V was pared by 6 bases and J by 4 bases, with 5 bases of the junction left unmatched. CDR3 in amino acids: CSVAGTSVETQYF. The CDR3 nucleotides are TGCAGCGTGGCCGGGACTAGCGTAGAGACCCAGTACTTC. The complete variable domain, with remaining parts taken from reference TRBV29-1 and TRBJ2-5, reads SAVISQKPSRDICQRGTSLTIQCQVDSQVTMMFWYRQQPGQSLTLIATANQGSEATYESGFVIDKFPISRPNLTFSTLTVSNMSPEDSSIYLCSVAGTSVETQYFGPGTRLLVL.

V is TRBV27 and J is TRBJ2-5; 11 nucleotides align to TRBD2. The J segment lost 2 bases and the V segment lost 3 bases, leaving 2 bases of the junction unmatched. Germline V CDR1 and CDR2: MNHEY, SMNVEV (reference sequence). The CDR3 is 15 amino acids. In DNA, the CDR3 is TGTGCCAGCAGTTTTGCTAGCGGGAGGCAAGAGACCCAGTACTTC. This sequence encodes CASSFASGRQETQYF.

V gene TRBV7-9 combines with J gene TRBJ1-1, with 11 bases matching TRBD1. J was trimmed by 3 bases and V by 6 bases; bases with no gene match: 9. The CDR3 loop spans 16 amino acids. Germline V CDR1 and CDR2: SEHNR, FQNEAQ (reference sequence). The CDR3 loop is CASSPDRGQFHTEAFF. The CDR3 coding sequence is TGTGCCAGCAGTCCGGACAGGGGGCAATTTCACACTGAAGCTTTCTTT.

This chain connects TRBV4-1 to TRBJ1-3; D remains ambiguous. This CDR3 is 15 amino acids long. CDR1 is MGHRA, CDR2 YSYEKL, per germline. V was trimmed by 0 bases and J by 0 bases, leaving 6 bases between them. The CDR3 spells CASSQDEVSGNTIYF. The CDR3 nucleotides are TGCGCCAGCAGCCAAGATGAGGTCTCTGGAAACACCATATATTTT.

The chain links TRBV2 to TRBJ2-7, with 7 bases fitting TRBD2. The germline gives CDR1 SNHLY, CDR2 FYNNEI. This CDR3 contains 16 residues. V was clipped by 3 bases and J by 0 bases; unmatched bases: 8. In DNA, the CDR3 is TGTGCCAGCAGTGACTGGAGCGGGGTCGACTCCTACGAGCAGTACTTC. Protein: CASSDWSGVDSYEQYF.

The chain links TRBV4-1 to TRBJ1-1, with TRBD1 matching over 7 bases. Germline V gives CDR1 MGHRA, CDR2 YSYEKL. V was pared by 0 bases and J by 1 base, with 5 bases of the junction left unmatched. This CDR3 contains 16 residues. DNA of the CDR3: TGCGCCAGCAGCCAAGAAATCTACAGGGGGAACACTGAAGCTTTCTTT. This gives the protein CASSQEIYRGNTEAFF.